The clone carrying this TCR beta chain was picked up a small number of times. Its antigen is as yet unknown. This entry belongs to a study of T-cell memory formation after mild COVID-19. Study-wide results and caveats: A second wave of clones peaked on day 37, and their SARS-CoV-2 specificity went unconfirmed. Contracting clones from day 15 to 85 showed balanced CD4/CD8; later expanders favored CD4+.

CDR3 size: 15 residues. Germline V gene data show CDR1 as ENHRY and CDR2 as SYGVKD. J gave up 3 bases and V 3 bases, and 8 bases lay outside the gene matches. From the 5' RACE reads, TCRdb called clonotypes with MiXCR, one entry per CDR3 protein. The table shows under 400,000 distinct CDR3 sequences, with 25% to 30% occurring only once. The source material was PBMCs or a T cell subset sorted from them (not recorded which). The chain joins TRBV10-3 to TRBJ2-7; 7 positions match TRBD2. The clonotype was recovered from an adult woman who had mild COVID-19 (a few samples of this study predate the infection). Cell type and time point are not known. The CDR3 nucleotides are TGTGCCATCAGTGAAGCCCCCCCGGGGGGCTACGAGCAGTACTTC. It encodes CAISEAPPGGYEQYF.